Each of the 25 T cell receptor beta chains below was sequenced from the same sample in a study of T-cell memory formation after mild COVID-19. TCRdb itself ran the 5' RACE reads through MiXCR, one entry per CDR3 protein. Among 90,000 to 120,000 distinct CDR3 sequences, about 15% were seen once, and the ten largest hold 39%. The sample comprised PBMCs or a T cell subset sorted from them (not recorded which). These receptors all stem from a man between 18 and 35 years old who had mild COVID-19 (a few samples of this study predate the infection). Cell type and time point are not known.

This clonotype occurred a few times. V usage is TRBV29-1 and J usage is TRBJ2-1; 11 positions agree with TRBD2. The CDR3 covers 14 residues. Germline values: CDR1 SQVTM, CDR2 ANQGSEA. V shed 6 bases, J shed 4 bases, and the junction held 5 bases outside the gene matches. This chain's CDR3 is CSVGLAGQYNEQFF. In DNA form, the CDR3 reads TGCAGCGTCGGACTAGCGGGCCAGTACAATGAGCAGTTCTTC.

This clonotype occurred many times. DNA of the CDR3: TGTGCCAGCAGTTACTCGGGGGGGGAGCAGTACGTC. Protein: CASSYSGGEQYV. This chain uses TRBV6-6 with TRBJ2-7; TRBD2 matches at 7 bases. V was clipped by 0 bases and J by 7 bases; unmatched bases: 0. The CDR3 spans 12 residues. Germline V CDR1 and CDR2: MNHNY, SVGAGI (reference sequence).

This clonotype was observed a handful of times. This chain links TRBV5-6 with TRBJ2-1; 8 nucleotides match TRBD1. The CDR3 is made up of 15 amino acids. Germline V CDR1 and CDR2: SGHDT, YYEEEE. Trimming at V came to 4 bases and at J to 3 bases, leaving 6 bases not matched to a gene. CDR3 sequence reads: CASSPTDRDYNEQFF. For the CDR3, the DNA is TGTGCCAGCAGCCCGACGGACAGGGACTACAATGAGCAGTTCTTC.

For the CDR3, the DNA is TGTGCCAGCAGCTGGGTCTCTGGAAACACCATATATTTT. It yields the protein CASSWVSGNTIYF. This chain joins TRBV7-9 and TRBJ1-3; D is undetermined. The CDR3 covers 13 residues. The germline CDR1 and CDR2 sequences are SEHNR and FQNEAQ (reference sequence). Trimming took off 4 bases at V and 0 bases at J, with 4 bases between the two ends.

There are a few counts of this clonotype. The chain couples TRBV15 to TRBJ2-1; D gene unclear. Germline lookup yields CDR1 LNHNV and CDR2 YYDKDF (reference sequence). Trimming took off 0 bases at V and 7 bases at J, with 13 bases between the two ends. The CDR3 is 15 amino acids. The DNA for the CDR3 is TGTGCCACCAGCAGAGATAAACTCCTGAGGAATGAGCAGTTCTTC. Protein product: CATSRDKLLRNEQFF.

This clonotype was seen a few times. CDR3 region: CASSPGLAGGLENEQFF. The CDR3 DNA follows: TGTGCCAGCAGCCCAGGGCTAGCGGGGGGCCTCGAGAATGAGCAGTTCTTC. The chain uses TRBV7-9 and TRBJ2-1, with TRBD2 matching 11 bases. This CDR3 has 17 amino acids. The germline gives CDR1 SEHNR, CDR2 FQNEAQ (reference sequence). V lost 5 bases and J lost 7; bases outside the gene matches: 13.

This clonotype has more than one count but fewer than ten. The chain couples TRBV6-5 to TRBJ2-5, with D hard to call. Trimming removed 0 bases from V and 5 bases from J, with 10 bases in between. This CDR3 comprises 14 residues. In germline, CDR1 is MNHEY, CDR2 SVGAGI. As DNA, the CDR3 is TGTGCCAGCAGTTACTCGCTAACTCTGGAGACCCAGTACTTC. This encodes CASSYSLTLETQYF.

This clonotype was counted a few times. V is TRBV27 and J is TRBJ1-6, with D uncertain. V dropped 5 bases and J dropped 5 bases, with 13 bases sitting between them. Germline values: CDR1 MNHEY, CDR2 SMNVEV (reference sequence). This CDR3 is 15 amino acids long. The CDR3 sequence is CASSRAGWDNSPLHF. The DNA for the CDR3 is TGTGCCAGCAGTCGCGCGGGGTGGGATAATTCACCCCTCCACTTT.

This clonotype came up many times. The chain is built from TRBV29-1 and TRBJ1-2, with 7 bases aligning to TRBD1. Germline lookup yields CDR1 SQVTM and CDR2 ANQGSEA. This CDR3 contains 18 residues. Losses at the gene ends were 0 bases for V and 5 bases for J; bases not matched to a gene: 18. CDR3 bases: TGCAGCGTTGAAGACGGGTTAGGCTCCGTGGACAGGCCTTATGGCTACACCTTC. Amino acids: CSVEDGLGSVDRPYGYTF. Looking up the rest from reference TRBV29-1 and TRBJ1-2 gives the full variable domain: SAVISQKPSRDICQRGTSLTIQCQVDSQVTMMFWYRQQPGQSLTLIATANQGSEATYESGFVIDKFPISRPNLTFSTLTVSNMSPEDSSIYLCSVEDGLGSVDRPYGYTFGSGTRLTVV.

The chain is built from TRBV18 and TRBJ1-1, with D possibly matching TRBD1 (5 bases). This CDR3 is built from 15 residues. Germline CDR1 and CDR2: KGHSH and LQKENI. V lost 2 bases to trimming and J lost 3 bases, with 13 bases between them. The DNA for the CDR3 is TGTGCCAGCTCACCAACCGGGGGGGTCTACACTGAAGCTTTCTTT. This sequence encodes CASSPTGGVYTEAFF.

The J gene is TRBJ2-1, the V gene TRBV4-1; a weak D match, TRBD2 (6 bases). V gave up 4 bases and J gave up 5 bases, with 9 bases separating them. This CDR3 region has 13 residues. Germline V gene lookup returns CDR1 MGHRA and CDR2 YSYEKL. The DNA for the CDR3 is TGCGCCAGCAGCCTTAGCGGAAACAATGAGCAGTTCTTC. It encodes CASSLSGNNEQFF.

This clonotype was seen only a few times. The CDR3 sequence: CASSLGPDDEQYF. DNA for the CDR3: TGTGCCAGCAGCTTAGGCCCAGATGACGAGCAGTACTTC. This chain connects TRBV7-9 to TRBJ2-7; D gene uncertain. Germline loops: CDR1 SEHNR, CDR2 FQNEAQ (reference sequence). The CDR3 contains 13 residues. Trimming pared 1 base from V and 5 bases from J, leaving 9 bases between.

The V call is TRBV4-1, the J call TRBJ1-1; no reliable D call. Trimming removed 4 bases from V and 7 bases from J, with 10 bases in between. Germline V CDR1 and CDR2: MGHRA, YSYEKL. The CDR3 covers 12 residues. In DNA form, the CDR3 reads TGCGCCAGCAGCCGGGCCCTTGGTGAAGCTTTCTTT. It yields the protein CASSRALGEAFF.

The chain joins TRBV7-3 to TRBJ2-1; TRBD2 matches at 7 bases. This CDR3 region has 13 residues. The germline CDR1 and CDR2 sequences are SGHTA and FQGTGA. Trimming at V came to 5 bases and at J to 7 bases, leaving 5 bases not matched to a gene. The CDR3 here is CASSQLGGNEQFF. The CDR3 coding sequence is TGTGCCAGCAGCCAACTGGGGGGGAATGAGCAGTTCTTC.

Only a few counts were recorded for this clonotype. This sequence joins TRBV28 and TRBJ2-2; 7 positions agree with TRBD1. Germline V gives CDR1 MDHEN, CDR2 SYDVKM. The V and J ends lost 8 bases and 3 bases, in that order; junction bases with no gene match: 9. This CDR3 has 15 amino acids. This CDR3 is CASSWQGVYTGELFF. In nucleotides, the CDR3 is TGTGCCAGCTCCTGGCAGGGGGTATACACCGGGGAGCTGTTTTTT.

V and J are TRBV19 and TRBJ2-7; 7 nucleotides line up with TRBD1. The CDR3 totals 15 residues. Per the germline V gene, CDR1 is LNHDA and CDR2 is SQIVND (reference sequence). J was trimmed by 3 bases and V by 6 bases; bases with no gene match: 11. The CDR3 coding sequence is TGTGCCAGTAGCCATGGGTCGACAGGGATCTACGAGCAGTACTTC. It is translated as CASSHGSTGIYEQYF.

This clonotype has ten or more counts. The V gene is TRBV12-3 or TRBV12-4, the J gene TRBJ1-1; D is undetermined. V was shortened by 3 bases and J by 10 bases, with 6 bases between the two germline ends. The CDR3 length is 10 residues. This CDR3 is CASSFGRAFF. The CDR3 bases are TGTGCCAGCAGTTTTGGGCGAGCTTTCTTT.

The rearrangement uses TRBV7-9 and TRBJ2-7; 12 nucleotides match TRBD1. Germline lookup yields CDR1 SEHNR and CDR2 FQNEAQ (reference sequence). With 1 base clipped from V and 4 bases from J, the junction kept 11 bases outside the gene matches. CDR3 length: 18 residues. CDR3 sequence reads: CASSLVPRGQGALYEQYV. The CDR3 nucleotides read TGTGCCAGCAGCTTAGTTCCCAGGGGACAGGGGGCGTTATACGAGCAGTACGTC.

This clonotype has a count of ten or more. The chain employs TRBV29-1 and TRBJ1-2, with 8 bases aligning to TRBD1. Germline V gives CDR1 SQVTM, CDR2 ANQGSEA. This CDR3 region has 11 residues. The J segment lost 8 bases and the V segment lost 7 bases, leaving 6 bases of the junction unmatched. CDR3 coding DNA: TGCAGCGCACCCCAGGGGGCCGGCTACACCTTC. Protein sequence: CSAPQGAGYTF.

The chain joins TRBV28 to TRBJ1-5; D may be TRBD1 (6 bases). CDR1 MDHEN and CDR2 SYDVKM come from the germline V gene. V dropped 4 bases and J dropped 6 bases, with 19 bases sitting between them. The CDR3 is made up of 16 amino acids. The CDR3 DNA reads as TGTGCCAGCAGTTATTCCCCAGGGGAGATGTTTCAGCCCCAGCATTTT. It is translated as CASSYSPGEMFQPQHF. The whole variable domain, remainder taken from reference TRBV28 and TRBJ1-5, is DVKVTQSSRYLVKRTGEKVFLECVQDMDHENMFWYRQDPGLGLRLIYFSYDVKMKEKGDIPEGYSVSREKKERFSLILESASTNQTSMYLCASSYSPGEMFQPQHFGDGTRLSIL.

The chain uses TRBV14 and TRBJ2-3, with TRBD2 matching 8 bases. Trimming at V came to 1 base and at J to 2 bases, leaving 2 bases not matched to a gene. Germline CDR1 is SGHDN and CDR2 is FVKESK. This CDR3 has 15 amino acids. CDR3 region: CASSQGGLATDTQYF. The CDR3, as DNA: TGTGCCAGCAGCCAAGGCGGACTAGCCACAGATACGCAGTATTTT. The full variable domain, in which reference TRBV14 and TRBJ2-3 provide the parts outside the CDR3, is EAGVTQFPSHSVIEKGQTVTLRCDPISGHDNLYWYRRVMGKEIKFLLHFVKESKQDESGMPNNRFLAERTGGTYSTLKVQPAELEDSGVYFCASSQGGLATDTQYFGPGTRLTVL.

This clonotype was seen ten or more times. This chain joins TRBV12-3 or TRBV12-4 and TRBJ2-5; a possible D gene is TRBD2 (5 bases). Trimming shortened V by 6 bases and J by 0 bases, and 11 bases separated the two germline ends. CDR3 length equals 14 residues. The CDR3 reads CASSPRLYQETQYF. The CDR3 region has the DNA TGTGCCAGCAGCCCTCGACTATACCAAGAGACCCAGTACTTC.

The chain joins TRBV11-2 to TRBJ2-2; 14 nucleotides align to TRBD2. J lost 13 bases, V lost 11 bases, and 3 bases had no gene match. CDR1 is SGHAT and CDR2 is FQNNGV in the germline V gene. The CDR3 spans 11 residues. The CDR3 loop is CAGTSGGVLFF. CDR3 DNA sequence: TGTGCCGGGACTAGCGGGGGTGTGCTGTTTTTT.

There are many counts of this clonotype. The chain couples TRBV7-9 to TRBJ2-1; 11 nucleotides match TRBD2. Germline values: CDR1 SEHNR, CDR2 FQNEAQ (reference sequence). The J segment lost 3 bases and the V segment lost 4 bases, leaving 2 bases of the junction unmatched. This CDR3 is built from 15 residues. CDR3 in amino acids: CASSSSGGSYNEQFF. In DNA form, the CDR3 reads TGTGCCAGCAGCTCTAGCGGGGGGAGCTACAATGAGCAGTTCTTC.

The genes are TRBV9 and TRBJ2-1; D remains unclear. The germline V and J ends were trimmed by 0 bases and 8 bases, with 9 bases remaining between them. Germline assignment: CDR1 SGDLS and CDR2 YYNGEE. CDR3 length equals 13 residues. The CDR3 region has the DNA TGTGCCAGCAGCGTAGGGACGGGCTATGAGCAGTTCTTC. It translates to CASSVGTGYEQFF.